The source of this T cell receptor (beta chain) is a study of T cell responses to AZD1222 COVID-19 vaccine (dated by TCRdb to about 2021). About the study as a whole: A total of 233 trial participants underwent TCR sequencing, of whom some 200 had received two doses of AZD1222 and approximately 25 had received two doses of the MenACWY control vaccine. Enrollment into the trials was organized by age into subgroups of 18-55, 56-69 and 70-plus years, and those subgroups contained approximately 150, 30 and 60 TCR-sequenced participants, respectively. Summary of the overall study and its limitations: Conclusions about previously exposed vaccinees are limited, since just six AZD1222 recipients were seropositive for SARS-CoV-2 at baseline. CD4 TCRs associated with the vaccine covered the entire spike protein, and the dominant responses were in regions 160-218 and 743-854. Participants were mostly white British and included more females than males, and it was suggested by the authors that clonal diversity may have been underestimated. After two AZD1222 doses, spike-specific TCR breadth and depth were significantly higher than at day 0 and than in MenACWY recipients. Because no samples from the day 14 peak response were available, repertoires could be characterized only after the peak T cell response. The 56-69-year group was small, and its depth increase did not reach significance, likely because of low power. Reportedly, almost half of the unique spike-specific TCRs recognized epitopes lying outside the regions that are mutated in the B.1.351 and B.1.1.7 variants.

Details on this clone: The antigen it binds to is not known. The input lacks base qualities; no much larger clone sits a single base away.

The CDR3 regions of human TCRbeta chains were subjected to immunosequencing. The published analysis was carried out like this. TCRs in the repertoires were matched against a reference library of SARS-CoV-2-specific TCRs that had been generated with the MIRA antigen-specificity platform. Breadth was defined as the fraction of unique TCRs that were SARS-CoV-2-associated. Depth was defined as the fraction of total T cells that were SARS-CoV-2-associated. Using the MIRA data, every spike-specific TCR was mapped to the spike region that the TCR reacted to and assigned to either a CD4 or a CD8 class. Log10-transformed breadth and depth values were compared by one-way ANOVA with Sidak's multiple comparisons tests. What TCRdb holds here is the immuneACCESS table cut down to in-frame rearrangements. Part of the clones is not present; checked against another copy, under half of the missing clones reflect an unresolved V gene, and the others are unexplained. V, J and clone size are taken as reported in that table, and D and trimming were inferred from the DNA itself. Within this sample are 150,000 to 200,000 clones, with under 95% of them counted one time only. Clones ranked in the top ten supply 1% to 1.5% of the sample.

The CDR3 spans 16 residues, from the cysteine through the phenylalanine. Only the CDR3 DNA stays, 48 bases, in frame from base 1. Ends trimmed: V by 2 bases, J by 3 bases; bases unmatched to a gene: 7. CDR1 and CDR2 are read off the germline V gene as SGHVS and FQNEAQ. The intended sense of this specimen's time point label: about 28 days (+/-7) after the second vaccine dose. AZD1222 recipients given second doses at about 4 weeks or at about 12 weeks were pooled, since spike-specific TCR depth and breadth were not found to differ between the two schedules. Vaccinee samples came from UK trials COV001 and COV002, including a single-blind randomized controlled phase 2/3 trial of AZD1222 (ChAdOx1 nCoV-19) in healthy adults. For TCRbeta chain sequencing, PBMC samples were collected from trial participants at day 0 and at day 28 after the second dose.

Sequenced here: peripheral blood, sampled 28 days after the second AZD1222 dose. Recombination connected TRBV7-8 to TRBJ1-5; TRBD1 fits 7 bases in the junction. The clonotype originates from an adult who received the AZD1222 COVID-19 vaccine. The CDR3: CASSLQGGEVNQPQHF. The base sequence is TGTGCCAGCAGCTTACAGGGGGGGGAGGTCAATCAGCCCCAGCATTTT.